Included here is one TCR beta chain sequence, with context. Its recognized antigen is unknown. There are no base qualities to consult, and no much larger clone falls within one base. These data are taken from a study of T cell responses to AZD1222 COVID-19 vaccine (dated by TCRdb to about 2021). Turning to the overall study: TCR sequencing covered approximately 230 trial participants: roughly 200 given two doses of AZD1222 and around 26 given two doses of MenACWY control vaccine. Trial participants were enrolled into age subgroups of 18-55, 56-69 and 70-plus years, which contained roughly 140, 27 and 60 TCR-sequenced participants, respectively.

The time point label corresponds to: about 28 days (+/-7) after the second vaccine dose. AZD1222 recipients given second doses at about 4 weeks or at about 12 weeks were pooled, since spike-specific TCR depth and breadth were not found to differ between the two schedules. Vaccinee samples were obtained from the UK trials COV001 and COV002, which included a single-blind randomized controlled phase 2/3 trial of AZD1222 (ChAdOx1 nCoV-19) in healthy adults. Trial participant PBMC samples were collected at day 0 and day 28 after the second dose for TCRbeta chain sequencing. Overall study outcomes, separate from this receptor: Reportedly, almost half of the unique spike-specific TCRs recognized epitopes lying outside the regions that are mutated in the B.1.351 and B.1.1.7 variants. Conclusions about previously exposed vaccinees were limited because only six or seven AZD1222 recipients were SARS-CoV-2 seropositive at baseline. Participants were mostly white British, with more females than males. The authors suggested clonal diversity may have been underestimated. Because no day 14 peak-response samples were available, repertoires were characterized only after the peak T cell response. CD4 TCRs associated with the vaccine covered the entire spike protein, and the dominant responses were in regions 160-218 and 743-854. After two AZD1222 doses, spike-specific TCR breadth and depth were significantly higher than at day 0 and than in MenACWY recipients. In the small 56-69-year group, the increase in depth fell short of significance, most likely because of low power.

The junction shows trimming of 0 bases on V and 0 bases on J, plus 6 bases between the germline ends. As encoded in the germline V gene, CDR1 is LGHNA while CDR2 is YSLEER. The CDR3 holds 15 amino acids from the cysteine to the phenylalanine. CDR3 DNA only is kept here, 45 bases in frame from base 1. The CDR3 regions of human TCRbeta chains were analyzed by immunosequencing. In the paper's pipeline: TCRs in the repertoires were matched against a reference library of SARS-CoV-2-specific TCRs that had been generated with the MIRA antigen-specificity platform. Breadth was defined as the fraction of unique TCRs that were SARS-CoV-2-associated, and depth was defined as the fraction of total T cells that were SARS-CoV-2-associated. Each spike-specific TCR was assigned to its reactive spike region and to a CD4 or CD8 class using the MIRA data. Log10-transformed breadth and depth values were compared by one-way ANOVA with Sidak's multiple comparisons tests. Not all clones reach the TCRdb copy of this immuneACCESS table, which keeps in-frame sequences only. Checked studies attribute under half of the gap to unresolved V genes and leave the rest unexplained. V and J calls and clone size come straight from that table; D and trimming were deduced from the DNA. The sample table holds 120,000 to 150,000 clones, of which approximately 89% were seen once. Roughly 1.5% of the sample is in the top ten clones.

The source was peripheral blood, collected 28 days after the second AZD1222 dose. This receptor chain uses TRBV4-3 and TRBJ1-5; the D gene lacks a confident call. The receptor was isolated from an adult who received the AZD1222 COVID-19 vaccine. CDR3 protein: CASSQDQFSNQPQHF. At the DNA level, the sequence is TGCGCCAGCAGCCAAGATCAGTTTAGCAATCAGCCCCAGCATTTT.